The 21 T cell receptor beta chains reported below all come from one sample, sequenced in a study of blood T cell repertoires in COVID-19. Method: immunoSEQ multiplex PCR; TCRdb's copy keeps in-frame clones and lacks some. The table records 55,000 to 65,000 clones, 80% to 90% of them present only once. Input material: peripheral blood. These receptor sequences come from a human donor with active COVID-19. The donor label of this sample is uncertain.

The CDR3 coding sequence is TGTGCCACCACGGCGGGACAGGGGGTTTCCTACGAGCAGTACTTC. The encoded protein is CATTAGQGVSYEQYF. The genes are TRBV28 and TRBJ2-7; 11 bases match TRBD1. Germline assignment: CDR1 MDHEN and CDR2 SYDVKM. J lost 1 base, V lost 10 bases, and 9 bases had no gene match. The CDR3 consists of 15 residues. The full variable domain, its missing parts supplied by reference TRBV28 and TRBJ2-7, is DVKVTQSSRYLVKRTGEKVFLECVQDMDHENMFWYRQDPGLGLRLIYFSYDVKMKEKGDIPEGYSVSREKKERFSLILESASTNQTSMYLCATTAGQGVSYEQYFGPGTRLTVT.

This clone came up a few times. The chain has TRBV19 and TRBJ1-2; D uncertain. Germline V gene data show CDR1 as LNHDA and CDR2 as SQIVND (reference sequence). The germline V and J ends were trimmed by 1 base and 4 bases, with 13 bases remaining between them. This CDR3 has 15 residues. The CDR3 region has the DNA TGTGCCAGTAGTATAGCGGGAGGCTGGGGCTATGGCTACACCTTC. This codes for CASSIAGGWGYGYTF.

The rearrangement joins TRBV7-2 to TRBJ2-1; D perhaps matches TRBD2 (5 bases). V lost 6 bases and J 4 bases, leaving 19 bases between the germline ends. The germline CDR1 and CDR2 sequences are SGHTA and FQGNSA. The CDR3 is 16 residues long. As DNA, the CDR3 is TGTGCCAGCAGTCAGCCCAGGACTTCAGTTTACAATGAGCAGTTCTTC. Amino acids: CASSQPRTSVYNEQFF. Based on the CDR3 plus reference TRBV7-2 and TRBJ2-1, the full variable domain is GAGVSQSPSNKVTEKGKDVELRCDPISGHTALYWYRQSLGQGLEFLIYFQGNSAPDKSGLPSDRFSAERTGGSVSTLTIQRTQQEDSAVYLCASSQPRTSVYNEQFFGPGTRLTVL.

This clone has only one observation. The CDR3 spells CASSLGIVGQGRAGELFF. CDR3 nucleotide sequence: TGTGCCAGCAGCTTAGGGATCGTCGGACAGGGGCGGGCCGGGGAGCTGTTTTTT. The chain uses TRBV7-2 and TRBJ2-2; TRBD1 matches at 9 bases. The CDR3 spans 18 residues. V dropped 1 base and J dropped 6; count of bases not matched to a gene: 12. Germline CDR1 SGHTA, CDR2 FQGNSA.

This clone was seen more than once but under ten times. The rearrangement links TRBV6-2 or TRBV6-3 to TRBJ2-7, with 11 positions matching TRBD2. Germline lookup yields CDR1 MNHEY and CDR2 SVGEGT. CDR3 length: 18 residues. The J segment lost 3 bases and the V segment lost 0 bases, leaving 10 bases of the junction unmatched. The CDR3 DNA follows: TGTGCCAGCAGTTACTCGACTCGTACTAGCGGGAGTGTCTACGAGCAGTACTTC. This encodes CASSYSTRTSGSVYEQYF.

The rearrangement links TRBV5-4 to TRBJ2-2; TRBD2 aligns across 7 bases. Germline V gene data show CDR1 as SGHNT and CDR2 as YYREEE (reference sequence). V lost 4 bases to trimming and J lost 3 bases; unmatched junction nucleotides: 12. CDR3 length: 17 amino acids. The CDR3 DNA reads TGTGCCAGCAGCCCCAGACTAGCCTCGAGGGACACCGGGGAGCTGTTTTTT. Amino acids: CASSPRLASRDTGELFF.

The chain employs TRBV5-6 and TRBJ1-5, with D uncertain. The V end was cut by 1 base, the J end by 4 bases, with 9 bases between. The CDR3 totals 14 residues. The V gene's germline CDR1 is SGHDT and CDR2 YYEEEE. The CDR3 protein is CASSLRSLNQPQHF. In DNA form, the CDR3 reads TGTGCCAGCAGCTTGCGGTCTTTAAATCAGCCCCAGCATTTT.

The chain links TRBV28 to TRBJ2-7; TRBD2 agrees at 7 bases. V was pared by 6 bases and J by 2 bases, with 4 bases of the junction left unmatched. The CDR3 spans 13 residues. Germline assignment: CDR1 MDHEN and CDR2 SYDVKM. The CDR3 spells CASRGGLPYEQYF. As DNA, the CDR3 is TGTGCCAGCAGGGGGGGGTTGCCCTACGAGCAGTACTTC.

The chain carries TRBV30 and TRBJ1-2; D ambiguous. The V end lost 3 bases, the J end lost 2 bases, and 19 bases lay between the germline ends. The CDR3 is 16 residues long. Germline V gene data show CDR1 as GTSNPN and CDR2 as SVGIG (reference sequence). The CDR3 sequence: CAWRTLGIPENYGYTF. For the CDR3, the DNA is TGTGCCTGGAGGACCCTCGGGATCCCCGAGAACTATGGCTACACCTTC.

Only one count was recorded for this clone. The rearrangement links TRBV28 to TRBJ1-2, with 9 bases aligning to TRBD1. The trim removed 7 bases at V and 4 bases at J, leaving 10 bases unmatched. This CDR3 comprises 15 residues. Germline-derived CDR1 and CDR2 are MDHEN and SYDVKM. The CDR3 sequence: CASIQGAKMGYGYTF. The CDR3 DNA reads as TGTGCCAGCATACAGGGGGCTAAGATGGGCTATGGCTACACCTTC.

V usage is TRBV5-1 and J usage is TRBJ1-2, with D possibly being TRBD1 (6 bases). Trimming took off 0 bases at V and 3 bases at J, with 12 bases between the two ends. CDR1 SGHRS and CDR2 YFSETQ come from the germline V gene. This CDR3 is 15 amino acids long. CDR3 in amino acids: CASSLEAAGDYGYTF. The CDR3 DNA follows: TGCGCCAGCAGCTTGGAAGCAGCAGGGGACTATGGCTACACCTTC.

In its sample, this clone was seen a few times. This sequence joins TRBV28 and TRBJ2-7; 7 positions match TRBD1. The junction had 7 bases not matched to a gene; V was cut back by 4 bases and J by 4 bases. The CDR3 has 14 residues. Per the germline V gene, CDR1 is MDHEN and CDR2 is SYDVKM. CDR3 sequence (DNA): TGTGCCAGCAGTTCAGACAGGGTAAGGTACGAGCAGTACTTC. Translated, it gives CASSSDRVRYEQYF. The full variable domain, its missing parts supplied by reference TRBV28 and TRBJ2-7, is DVKVTQSSRYLVKRTGEKVFLECVQDMDHENMFWYRQDPGLGLRLIYFSYDVKMKEKGDIPEGYSVSREKKERFSLILESASTNQTSMYLCASSSDRVRYEQYFGPGTRLTVT.

This clone came up a few times. The V gene is TRBV7-9, the J gene TRBJ1-5; the D gene is possibly TRBD1 (5 bases). The germline CDR1 and CDR2 sequences are SEHNR and FQNEAQ (reference sequence). The CDR3 consists of 14 residues. The V gene lost 0 bases and the J gene lost 9 bases, with 12 bases spanning the gap. The CDR3 here is CASSLAGGLGPQHF. CDR3 nucleotides: TGTGCCAGCAGCTTAGCGGGGGGTCTGGGGCCCCAGCATTTT. Complete variable domain (other parts from reference TRBV7-9 and TRBJ1-5): DTGVSQNPRHKITKRGQNVTFRCDPISEHNRLYWYRQTLGQGPEFLTYFQNEAQLEKSRLLSDRFSAERPKGSFSTLEIQRTEQGDSAMYLCASSLAGGLGPQHFGDGTRLSIL.

The table lists this clone with a count of one. The DNA of the CDR3 is TGCAGCGTTGAAGAGGGGAACAGGGGGCGCGGAAGGGAGACCCAGTACTTC. It is translated as CSVEEGNRGRGRETQYF. The rearrangement links TRBV29-1 to TRBJ2-5; 9 bases map to TRBD1. There are 17 residues in the CDR3. Looked up from germline, CDR1 is SQVTM and CDR2 is ANQGSEA. Germline trimming cut 0 bases from V and 5 bases from J; bases unmatched to any gene: 13.

The chain carries TRBV18 and TRBJ2-4; 9 bases map to TRBD1. V shed 6 bases and J 8 bases; nucleotides not matched to a gene: 8. The CDR3 runs 14 residues. Per germline, CDR1 KGHSH and CDR2 LQKENI. CDR3 loop: CASSPGTGSDIQYF. The DNA of the CDR3 is TGTGCCAGCTCCCCGGGGACAGGGTCGGACATTCAGTACTTC.

This clone has only a few counts. The chain carries TRBV5-4 and TRBJ2-7, with 7 bases aligning to TRBD1. Germline V gene data show CDR1 as SGHNT and CDR2 as YYREEE (reference sequence). There are 14 residues in the CDR3. Unmatched junction bases numbered 6, after V lost 4 bases and J lost 2 bases. CDR3 amino acids: CASSVGTAAYEQYF. The CDR3 region has the DNA TGTGCCAGCAGCGTCGGGACAGCAGCCTACGAGCAGTACTTC.

The chain links TRBV5-1 to TRBJ2-7; 8 bases line up with TRBD1. The CDR3 sequence is 15 residues long. The V segment lost 2 bases and the J segment 7 bases; nucleotides outside the gene matches: 11. In germline, CDR1 is SGHRS, CDR2 YFSETQ. The CDR3 reads CASSFFGQGTGEQYF. The CDR3 region has the DNA TGCGCCAGCAGCTTCTTCGGACAGGGAACGGGGGAGCAGTACTTC.

This chain links TRBV11-2 with TRBJ1-4; D ambiguous. Per germline, CDR1 SGHAT and CDR2 FQNNGV. The CDR3 totals 13 residues. Trimming left V 2 bases short and J 5 bases short, with 6 bases between. CDR3 bases: TGTGCCAGCAGCTTAAGCCCGAATGAAAAACTGTTTTTT. Translated, it gives CASSLSPNEKLFF.

The chain employs TRBV28 and TRBJ2-5; weak D call: TRBD2 (5 bases). The germline V and J ends were trimmed by 1 base and 5 bases, with 11 bases remaining between them. Germline lookup yields CDR1 MDHEN and CDR2 SYDVKM. The CDR3 has 14 residues. This CDR3 is CASSLYEGGETQYF. The CDR3 DNA sequence: TGTGCCAGCAGTTTATACGAGGGCGGGGAGACCCAGTACTTC.

The chain carries TRBV14 and TRBJ2-3; 7 bases line up with TRBD2. The CDR3 consists of 15 residues. V lost 4 bases and J lost 0; bases outside the gene matches: 4. Germline CDR1 is SGHDN and CDR2 is FVKESK. In DNA form, the CDR3 reads TGTGCCAGCAGCCTACAACTAGCGAGCACAGATACGCAGTATTTT. This translates into CASSLQLASTDTQYF.

This chain connects TRBV18 to TRBJ2-3; 9 positions agree with TRBD1. Per germline, CDR1 KGHSH and CDR2 LQKENI. V lost 3 bases to trimming and J lost 5 bases; unmatched junction nucleotides: 6. This CDR3 has 15 amino acids. CDR3 residues: CASSPRTGAQDTQYF. The DNA for the CDR3 is TGTGCCAGCTCACCCAGGACAGGGGCCCAAGATACGCAGTATTTT. Supplemented by reference TRBV18 and TRBJ2-3, the full variable domain reads NAGVMQNPRHLVRRRGQEARLRCSPMKGHSHVYWYRQLPEEGLKFMVYLQKENIIDESGMPKERFSAEFPKEGPSILRIQQVVRGDSAAYFCASSPRTGAQDTQYFGPGTRLTVL.